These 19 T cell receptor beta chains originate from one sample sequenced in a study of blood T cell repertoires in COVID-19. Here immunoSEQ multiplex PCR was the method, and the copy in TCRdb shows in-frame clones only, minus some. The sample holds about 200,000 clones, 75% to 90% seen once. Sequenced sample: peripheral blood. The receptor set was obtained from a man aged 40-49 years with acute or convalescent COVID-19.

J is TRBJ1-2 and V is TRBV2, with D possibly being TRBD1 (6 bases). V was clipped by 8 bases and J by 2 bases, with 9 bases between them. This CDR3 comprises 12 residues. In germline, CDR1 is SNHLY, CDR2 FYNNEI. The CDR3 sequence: CASSGQNYGYTF. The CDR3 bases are TGTGCCAGCTCCGGACAGAACTATGGCTACACCTTC.

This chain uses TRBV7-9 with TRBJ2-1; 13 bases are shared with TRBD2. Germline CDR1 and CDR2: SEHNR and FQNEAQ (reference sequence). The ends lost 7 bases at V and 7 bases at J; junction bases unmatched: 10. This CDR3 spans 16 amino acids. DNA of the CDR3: TGTGCCAGCATACGGAGCACTAGCGGGAGGGCGAATGAGCAGTTCTTC. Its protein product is CASIRSTSGRANEQFF.

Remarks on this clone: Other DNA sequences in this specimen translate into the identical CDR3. In DNA form, the CDR3 reads TGTGCCAGCAGTGTAGGGACAGGTGGATACAATGAGCAGTTCTTC. This codes for CASSVGTGGYNEQFF. The genes are TRBV2 and TRBJ2-1; 8 bases line up with TRBD1. CDR1 is SNHLY, CDR2 FYNNEI, per germline. CDR3 size: 15 residues. The junction had 6 bases not matched to a gene; V was cut back by 4 bases and J by 4 bases.

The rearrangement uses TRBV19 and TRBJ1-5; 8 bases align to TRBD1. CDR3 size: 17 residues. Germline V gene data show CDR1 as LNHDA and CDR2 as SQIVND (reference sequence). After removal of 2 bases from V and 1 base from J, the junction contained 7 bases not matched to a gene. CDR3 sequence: CASSIRGQANSNQPQHF. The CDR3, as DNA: TGTGCCAGTAGTATAAGGGGACAGGCAAACAGCAATCAGCCCCAGCATTTT. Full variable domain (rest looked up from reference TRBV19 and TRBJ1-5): DGGITQSPKYLFRKEGQNVTLSCEQNLNHDAMYWYRQDPGQGLRLIYYSQIVNDFQKGDIAEGYSVSREKKESFPLTVTSAQKNPTAFYLCASSIRGQANSNQPQHFGDGTRLSIL.

The CDR3 spells CASSSTNGGAPEKLFF. In DNA form, the CDR3 reads TGCGCCAGCAGCTCCACGAATGGGGGGGCGCCCGAAAAACTGTTTTTT. The chain is built from TRBV5-1 and TRBJ1-4, with D possibly TRBD1 on 6 matching bases. This CDR3 spans 16 amino acids. V shed 3 bases and J shed 8 bases, with 20 bases lying between them. In germline, CDR1 is SGHRS, CDR2 YFSETQ.

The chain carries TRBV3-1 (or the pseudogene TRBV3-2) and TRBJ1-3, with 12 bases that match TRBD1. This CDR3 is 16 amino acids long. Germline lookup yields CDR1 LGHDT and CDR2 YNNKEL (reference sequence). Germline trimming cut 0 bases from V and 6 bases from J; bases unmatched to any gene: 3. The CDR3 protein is CASSQDGTGGLNTIYF. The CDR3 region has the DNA TGTGCCAGCAGCCAAGACGGGACAGGGGGCTTAAACACCATATATTTT.

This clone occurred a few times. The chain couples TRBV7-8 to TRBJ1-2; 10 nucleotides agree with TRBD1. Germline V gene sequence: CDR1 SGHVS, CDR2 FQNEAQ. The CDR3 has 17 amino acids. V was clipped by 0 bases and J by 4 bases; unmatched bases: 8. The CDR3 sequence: CASSLAMTGGRGYGYTF. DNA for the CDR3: TGTGCCAGCAGCTTAGCGATGACAGGGGGCCGGGGCTATGGCTACACCTTC.

DNA for the CDR3: TGCAGCGTTGAGCGCGATCTTGAGCAGTACTTC. Its translation is CSVERDLEQYF. The chain carries TRBV29-1 and TRBJ2-7; D uncertain. This CDR3 has 11 residues. From germline, CDR1 is SQVTM and CDR2 ANQGSEA. The V end was cut by 3 bases, the J end by 7 bases, with 10 bases between.

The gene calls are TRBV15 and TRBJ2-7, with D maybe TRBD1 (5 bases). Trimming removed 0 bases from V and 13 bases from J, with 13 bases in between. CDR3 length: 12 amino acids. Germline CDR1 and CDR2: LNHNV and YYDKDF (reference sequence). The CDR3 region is CATSRDGYRLYF. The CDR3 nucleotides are TGTGCCACCAGCAGAGATGGCTACAGGCTATACTTC.

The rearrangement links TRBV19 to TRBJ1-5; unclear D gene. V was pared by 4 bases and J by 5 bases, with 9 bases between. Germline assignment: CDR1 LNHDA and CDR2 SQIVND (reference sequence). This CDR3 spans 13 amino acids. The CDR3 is CASSNSVDQPQHF. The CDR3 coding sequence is TGTGCCAGTAGTAATTCGGTGGATCAGCCCCAGCATTTT.

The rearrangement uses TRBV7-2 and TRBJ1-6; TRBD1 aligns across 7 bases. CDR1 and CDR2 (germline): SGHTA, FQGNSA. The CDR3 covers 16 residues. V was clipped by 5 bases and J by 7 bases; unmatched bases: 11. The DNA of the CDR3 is TGTGCCAGCAGCACAAGCCGCCGGGACAGAAATTCACCCCTCCACTTT. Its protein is CASSTSRRDRNSPLHF.

The CDR3 nucleotides are TGCGCCAGCAGTGAGAACATCGGGGGACAGTTCTTC. Translation: CASSENIGGQFF. The V gene is TRBV10-2, the J gene TRBJ2-1; D is perhaps TRBD2 (6 bases). The CDR3 runs to 12 residues. Germline assignment: CDR1 WSHSY and CDR2 SAAADI. The V and J ends lost 2 bases and 13 bases respectively, with 12 bases between them.

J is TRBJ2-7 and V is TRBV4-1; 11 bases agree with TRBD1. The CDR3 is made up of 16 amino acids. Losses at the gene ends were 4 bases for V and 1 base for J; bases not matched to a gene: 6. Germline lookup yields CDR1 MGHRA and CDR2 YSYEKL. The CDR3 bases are TGCGCCAGCAGCCGGACAGGGGGCGCGGCGTCCTACGAGCAGTACTTC. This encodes CASSRTGGAASYEQYF.

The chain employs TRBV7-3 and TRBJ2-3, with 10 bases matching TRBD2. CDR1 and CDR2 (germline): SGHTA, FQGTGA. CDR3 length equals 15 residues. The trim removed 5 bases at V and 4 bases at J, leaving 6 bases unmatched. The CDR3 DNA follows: TGTGCCAGCAGCCCCCTAGCGGGAGCCGCAGATACGCAGTATTTT. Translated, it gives CASSPLAGAADTQYF. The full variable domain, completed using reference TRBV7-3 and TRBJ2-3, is GAGVSQTPSNKVTEKGKYVELRCDPISGHTALYWYRQSLGQGPEFLIYFQGTGAADDSGLPNDRFFAVRPEGSVSTLKIQRTERGDSAVYLCASSPLAGAADTQYFGPGTRLTVL.

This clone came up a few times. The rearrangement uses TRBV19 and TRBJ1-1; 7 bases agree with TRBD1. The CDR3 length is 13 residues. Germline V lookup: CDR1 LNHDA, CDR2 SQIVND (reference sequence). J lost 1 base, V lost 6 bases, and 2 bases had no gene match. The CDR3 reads CASSSGGNTEAFF. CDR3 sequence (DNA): TGTGCCAGTAGCTCAGGGGGGAACACTGAAGCTTTCTTT.

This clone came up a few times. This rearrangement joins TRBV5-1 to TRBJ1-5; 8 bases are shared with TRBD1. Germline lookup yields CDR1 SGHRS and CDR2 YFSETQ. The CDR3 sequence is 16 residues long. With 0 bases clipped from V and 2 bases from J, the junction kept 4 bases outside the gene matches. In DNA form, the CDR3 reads TGCGCCAGCAGCTTGGACGCGACAGGGGGCAATCAGCCCCAGCATTTT. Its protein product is CASSLDATGGNQPQHF.

CDR3 residues: CASSLDSGRSYNEQFF. In nucleotides, the CDR3 is TGTGCCAGCAGCTTAGATAGCGGGAGGTCCTACAATGAGCAGTTCTTC. The chain links TRBV7-6 to TRBJ2-1; 10 bases are a match to TRBD2. The CDR3 extends over 16 amino acids. In germline, CDR1 is SGHVS, CDR2 FNYEAQ. The V gene end was trimmed by 1 base and the J gene end by 1 base; junction bases not matched to a gene: 1.

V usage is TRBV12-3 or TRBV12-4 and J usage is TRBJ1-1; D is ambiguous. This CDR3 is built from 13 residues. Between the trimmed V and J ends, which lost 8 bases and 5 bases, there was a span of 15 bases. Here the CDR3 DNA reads TGTGCCAGCGGGCGGCCCGGGGATACTGAAGCTTTCTTT. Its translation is CASGRPGDTEAFF.

As DNA, the CDR3 is TGTGCCAGCAGCTTTTCTGGCGGTACTGAAGCTTTCTTT. It is translated as CASSFSGGTEAFF. The chain is built from TRBV5-5 and TRBJ1-1; D not resolved. The CDR3 is 13 residues long. The ends were cut back, 2 bases at V and 5 bases at J, with 10 bases in the middle. The V gene's germline CDR1 is SGHKS and CDR2 YYEKEE (reference sequence).